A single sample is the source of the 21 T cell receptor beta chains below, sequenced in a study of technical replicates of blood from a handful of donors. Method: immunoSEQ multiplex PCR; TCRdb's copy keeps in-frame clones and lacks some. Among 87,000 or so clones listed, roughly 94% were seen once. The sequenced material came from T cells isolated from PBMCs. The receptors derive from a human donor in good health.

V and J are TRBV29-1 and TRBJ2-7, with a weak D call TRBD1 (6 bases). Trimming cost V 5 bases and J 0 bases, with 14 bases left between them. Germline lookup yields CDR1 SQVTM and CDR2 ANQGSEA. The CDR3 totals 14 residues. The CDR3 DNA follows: TGCAGCGTTTTGACAGGTTCAAGCTCCTACGAGCAGTACTTC. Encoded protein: CSVLTGSSSYEQYF.

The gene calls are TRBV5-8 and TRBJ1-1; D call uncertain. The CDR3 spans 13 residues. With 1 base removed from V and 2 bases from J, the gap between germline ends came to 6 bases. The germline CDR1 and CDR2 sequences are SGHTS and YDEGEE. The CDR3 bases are TGTGCCAGCAGCTTGTTTCAAAACACTGAAGCTTTCTTT. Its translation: CASSLFQNTEAFF.

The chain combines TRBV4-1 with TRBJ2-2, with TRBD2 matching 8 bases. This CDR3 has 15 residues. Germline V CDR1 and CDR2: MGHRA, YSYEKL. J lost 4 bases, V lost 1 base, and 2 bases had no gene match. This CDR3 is CASSQVGLATGELFF. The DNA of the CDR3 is TGCGCCAGCAGCCAAGTAGGACTAGCCACCGGGGAGCTGTTTTTT.

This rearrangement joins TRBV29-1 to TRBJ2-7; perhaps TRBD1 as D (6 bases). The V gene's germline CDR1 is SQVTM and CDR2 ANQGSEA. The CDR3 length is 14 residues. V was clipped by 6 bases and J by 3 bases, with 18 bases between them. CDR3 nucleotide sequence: TGCAGCGTCTCCGGGACACAACAAGGCTACGAGCAGTACTTC. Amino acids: CSVSGTQQGYEQYF.

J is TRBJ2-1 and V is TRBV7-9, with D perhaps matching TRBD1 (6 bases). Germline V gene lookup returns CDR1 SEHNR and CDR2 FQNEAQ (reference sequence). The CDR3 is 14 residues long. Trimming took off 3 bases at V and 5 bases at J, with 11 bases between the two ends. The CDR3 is CASSFEGHDNEQFF. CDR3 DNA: TGTGCCAGCAGCTTTGAGGGACACGACAATGAGCAGTTCTTC.

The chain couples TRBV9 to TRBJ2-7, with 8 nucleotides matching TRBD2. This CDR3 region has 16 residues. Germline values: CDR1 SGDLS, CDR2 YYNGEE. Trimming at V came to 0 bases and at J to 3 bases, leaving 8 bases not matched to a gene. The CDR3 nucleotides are TGTGCCAGCAGCGTAGGCGATCCGGGAGGGGGCTACGAGCAGTACTTC. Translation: CASSVGDPGGGYEQYF.

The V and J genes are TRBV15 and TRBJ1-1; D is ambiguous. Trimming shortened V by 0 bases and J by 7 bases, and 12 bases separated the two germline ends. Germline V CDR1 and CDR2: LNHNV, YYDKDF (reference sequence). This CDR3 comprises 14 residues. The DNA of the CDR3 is TGTGCCACCAGCAGAGATTTAGGAGTGGATGAAGCTTTCTTT. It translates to CATSRDLGVDEAFF.

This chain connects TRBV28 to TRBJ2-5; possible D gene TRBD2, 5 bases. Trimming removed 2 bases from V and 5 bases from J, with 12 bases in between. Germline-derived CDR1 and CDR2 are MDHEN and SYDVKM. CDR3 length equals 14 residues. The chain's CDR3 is CASSLGDRRETQYF. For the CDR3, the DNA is TGTGCCAGCAGTTTAGGGGATAGGAGGGAGACCCAGTACTTC.

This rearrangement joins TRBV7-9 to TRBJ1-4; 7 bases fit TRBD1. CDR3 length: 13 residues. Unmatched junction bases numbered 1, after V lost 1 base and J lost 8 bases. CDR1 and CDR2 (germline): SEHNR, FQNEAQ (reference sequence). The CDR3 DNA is TGTGCCAGCAGCTTAGGGACAGGAGAAAAACTGTTTTTT. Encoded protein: CASSLGTGEKLFF. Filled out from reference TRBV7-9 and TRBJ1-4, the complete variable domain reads DTGVSQNPRHKITKRGQNVTFRCDPISEHNRLYWYRQTLGQGPEFLTYFQNEAQLEKSRLLSDRFSAERPKGSFSTLEIQRTEQGDSAMYLCASSLGTGEKLFFGSGTQLSVL.

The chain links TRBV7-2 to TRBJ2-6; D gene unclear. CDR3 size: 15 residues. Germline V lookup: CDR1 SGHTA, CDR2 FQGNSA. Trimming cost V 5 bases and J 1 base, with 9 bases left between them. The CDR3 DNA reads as TGTGCCAGCAGCCCAGTGTCGTCTGGGGCCAACGTCCTGACTTTC. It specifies CASSPVSSGANVLTF.

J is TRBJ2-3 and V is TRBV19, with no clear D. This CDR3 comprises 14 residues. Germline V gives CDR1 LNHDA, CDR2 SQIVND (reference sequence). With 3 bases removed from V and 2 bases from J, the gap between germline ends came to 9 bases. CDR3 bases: TGTGCCAGTAGTATCCAGACAACCACAGATACGCAGTATTTT. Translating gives CASSIQTTTDTQYF.

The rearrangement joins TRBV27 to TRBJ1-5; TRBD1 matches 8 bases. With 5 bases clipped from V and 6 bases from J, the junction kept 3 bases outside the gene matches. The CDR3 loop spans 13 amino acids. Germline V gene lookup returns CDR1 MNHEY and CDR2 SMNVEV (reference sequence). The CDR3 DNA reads TGTGCCAGCAGTGGACAGGGTGTTCAGCCCCAGCATTTT. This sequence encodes CASSGQGVQPQHF.

The CDR3 DNA reads TGTGCCAGCAGCTTACGGGGTTATCTAGCGGGAGCCTCCTACAATGAGCAGTTCTTC. Protein: CASSLRGYLAGASYNEQFF. The chain is built from TRBV7-9 and TRBJ2-1; 10 nucleotides line up with TRBD2. Germline V gene data show CDR1 as SEHNR and CDR2 as FQNEAQ (reference sequence). CDR3 length equals 19 residues. V lost 2 bases and J lost 0; bases outside the gene matches: 10.

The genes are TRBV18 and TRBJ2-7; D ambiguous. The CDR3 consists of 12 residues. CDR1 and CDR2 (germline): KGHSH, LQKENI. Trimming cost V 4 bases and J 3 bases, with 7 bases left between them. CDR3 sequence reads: CASSLNIYEQYF. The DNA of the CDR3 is TGTGCCAGCTCACTCAACATCTACGAGCAGTACTTC.

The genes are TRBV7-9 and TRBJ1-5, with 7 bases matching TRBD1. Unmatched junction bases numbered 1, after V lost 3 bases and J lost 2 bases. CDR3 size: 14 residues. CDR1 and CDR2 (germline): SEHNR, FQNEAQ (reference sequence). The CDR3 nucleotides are TGTGCCAGCAGCTTCACAGGGGGCAATCAGCCCCAGCATTTT. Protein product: CASSFTGGNQPQHF.

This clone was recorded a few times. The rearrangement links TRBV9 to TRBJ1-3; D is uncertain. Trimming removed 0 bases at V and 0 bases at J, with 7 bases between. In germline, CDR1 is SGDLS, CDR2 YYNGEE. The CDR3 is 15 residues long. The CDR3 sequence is CASSVGGGSGNTIYF. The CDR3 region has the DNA TGTGCCAGCAGCGTAGGAGGTGGCTCTGGAAACACCATATATTTT.

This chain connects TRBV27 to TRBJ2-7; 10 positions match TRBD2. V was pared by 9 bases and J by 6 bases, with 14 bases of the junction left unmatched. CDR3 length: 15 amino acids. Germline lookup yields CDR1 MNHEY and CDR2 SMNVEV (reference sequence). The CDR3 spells CASATLAGVDGEQYF. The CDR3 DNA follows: TGTGCCAGTGCAACTCTAGCGGGAGTCGATGGCGAGCAGTACTTC.

The CDR3 nucleotides are TGTGCTAGTGGTTTGGTACGGTTGGCTAGCGGGCCTATTTACAATGAGCAGTTCTTC. This translates into CASGLVRLASGPIYNEQFF. The chain links TRBV12-5 to TRBJ2-1; TRBD2 matches 8 bases. From germline, CDR1 is LGHNT and CDR2 FRNRAP. Germline trimming cut 0 bases from V and 4 bases from J; bases unmatched to any gene: 14. This CDR3 is built from 19 residues.

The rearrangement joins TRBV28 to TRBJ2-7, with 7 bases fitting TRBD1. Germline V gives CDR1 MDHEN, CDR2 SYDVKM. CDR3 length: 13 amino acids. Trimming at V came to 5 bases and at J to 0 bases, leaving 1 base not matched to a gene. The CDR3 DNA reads TGTGCCAGCAGTCGGGACAGCTCCTACGAGCAGTACTTC. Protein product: CASSRDSSYEQYF.

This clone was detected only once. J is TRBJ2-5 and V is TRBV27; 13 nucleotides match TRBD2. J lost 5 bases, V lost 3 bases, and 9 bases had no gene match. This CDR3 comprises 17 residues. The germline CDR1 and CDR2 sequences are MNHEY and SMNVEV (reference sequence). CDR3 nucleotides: TGTGCCAGCAGTTTGTATGCGGCGACTAGCGGGAGGGAGACCCAGTACTTC. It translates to CASSLYAATSGRETQYF.

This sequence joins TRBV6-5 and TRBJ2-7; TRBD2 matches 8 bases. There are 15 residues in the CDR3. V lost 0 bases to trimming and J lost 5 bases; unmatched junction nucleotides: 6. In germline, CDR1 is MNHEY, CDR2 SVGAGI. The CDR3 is CASSYSWTSHHEQYF. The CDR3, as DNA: TGTGCCAGCAGTTACTCTTGGACTAGCCACCACGAGCAGTACTTC.